The clone carrying this T cell receptor beta chain was observed a few times. What it binds is unknown. Trimming cost V 5 bases and J 6 bases; bases outside gene matches: 9. Germline values: CDR1 SGHVS, CDR2 FQNEAQ. The CDR3 loop spans 15 amino acids. The entry originates in a study of identical twins. Study findings and constraints: Zero-insertion results could be subject to partial confounding by invariant MAIT and iNKT cells.

The authors used template switching to add a universal primer site and gave cDNA unique molecular identifiers. TCRdb processed the 5' RACE reads anew with MiXCR; each CDR3 protein has one entry. Of a few hundred thousand distinct CDR3 sequences in the sample, roughly an eighth are singletons; the top ten hold around 7.2%. These same data were also listed under a study on yellow fever vaccine responses in identical twins.

This chain joins TRBV7-8 and TRBJ1-2, with TRBD1 matching over 10 bases. The sequencing input was CD8+ T cells sorted from blood. This TCR came from a woman between 18 and 30 years old in good health. CDR3 protein: CASSRPGQGRDGYTF. The CDR3 DNA follows: TGTGCCAGCAGCCGACCGGGACAGGGGAGAGATGGCTACACCTTC.